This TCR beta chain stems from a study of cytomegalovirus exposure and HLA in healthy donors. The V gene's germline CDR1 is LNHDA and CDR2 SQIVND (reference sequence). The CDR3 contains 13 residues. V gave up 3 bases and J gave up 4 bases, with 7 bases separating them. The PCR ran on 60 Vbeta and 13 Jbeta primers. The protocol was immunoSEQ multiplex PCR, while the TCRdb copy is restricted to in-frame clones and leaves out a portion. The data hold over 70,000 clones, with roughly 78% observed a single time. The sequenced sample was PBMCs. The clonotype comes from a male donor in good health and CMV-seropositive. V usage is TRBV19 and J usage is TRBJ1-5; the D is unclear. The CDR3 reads CASSIGRNQPQHF. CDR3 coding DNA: TGTGCCAGTAGTATTGGCCGAAATCAGCCCCAGCATTTT.